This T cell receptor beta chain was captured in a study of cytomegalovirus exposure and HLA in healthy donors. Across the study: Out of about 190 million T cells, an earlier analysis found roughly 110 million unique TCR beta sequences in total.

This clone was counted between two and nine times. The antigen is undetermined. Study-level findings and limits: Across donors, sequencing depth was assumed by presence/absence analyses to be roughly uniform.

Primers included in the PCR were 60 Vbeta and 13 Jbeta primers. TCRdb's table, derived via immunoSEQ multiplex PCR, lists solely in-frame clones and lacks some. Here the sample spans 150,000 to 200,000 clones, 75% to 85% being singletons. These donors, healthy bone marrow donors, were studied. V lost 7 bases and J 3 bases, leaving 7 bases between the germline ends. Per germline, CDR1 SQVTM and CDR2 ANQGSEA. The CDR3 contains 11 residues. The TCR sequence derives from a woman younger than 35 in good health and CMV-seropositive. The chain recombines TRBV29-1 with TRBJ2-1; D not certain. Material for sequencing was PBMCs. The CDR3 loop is CSGSHYNEQFF. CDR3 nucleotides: TGCAGCGGGAGCCACTACAATGAGCAGTTCTTC.